Listed below are T cell receptor beta chains from one sample, sequenced in a study of blood T cell repertoires in COVID-19. Sequenced by immunoSEQ multiplex PCR; TCRdb stores in-frame clones only, minus some. This sample has about 320,000 clones; more than 80% occur once, and the top ten carry approximately 6.5%. Sequencing used peripheral blood. These receptors all come from a young man who had recovered from COVID-19. The CDR3 runs from the conserved cysteine through the conserved F or W. The size entry is marked missing in some rows and otherwise reads once, few, many or a size class.

NA,TRBV19,CASSLYRLAGDVYNEQFF
NA,TRBV5-4,CASSLGGTAGNTIYF
once,TRBV25-1,CASSFGQSGNTIYF
NA,TRBV7-2,CASSLGGTGYTGELFF
NA,TRBV5-5,CASHNTGEGHTGELFF
NA,TRBV2,CASREGTITIHEQYF
NA,TRBV7-2,CASSPGLAGYEQYF
NA,TRBV20-1,CSARADNEQYF
NA,TRBV18,CASSAQGFGRTDTQYF
NA,TRBV6-2/TRBV6-3,CASSNPNRESGNTIYF
NA,TRBV6-1,CASSEASGVGYEQYF
NA,TRBV19,CASSYTGSGANVLTF
NA,TRBV5-1,CASSLDGLAVLNEQFF
NA,TRBV5-6,CASSGGTIQETQYF